This T cell receptor (beta chain) was recovered during a study of control samples from healthy donors and cancer patients. Germline values: CDR1 SGHDN, CDR2 FVKESK. Between the trimmed V and J ends, which lost 4 bases and 7 bases, there was a span of 17 bases. This CDR3 region has 15 residues. This clone has only one observation. Sequencing was performed with immunoSEQ multiplex PCR; in TCRdb, only in-frame clones are kept and a portion is missing. This repertoire shows around 180,000 clones, around 90% found once; its top ten account for just over 2%. Sequencing was performed on blood. The sequence was obtained from a woman between 40 and 50 years old in good health. This sequence joins TRBV14 and TRBJ2-1; tentatively, D is TRBD1 (6 bases). The CDR3 bases are TGTGCCAGCAGCCGGAATTTAGGGGGTACTAATGAGCAGTTCTTC. Amino acids: CASSRNLGGTNEQFF.